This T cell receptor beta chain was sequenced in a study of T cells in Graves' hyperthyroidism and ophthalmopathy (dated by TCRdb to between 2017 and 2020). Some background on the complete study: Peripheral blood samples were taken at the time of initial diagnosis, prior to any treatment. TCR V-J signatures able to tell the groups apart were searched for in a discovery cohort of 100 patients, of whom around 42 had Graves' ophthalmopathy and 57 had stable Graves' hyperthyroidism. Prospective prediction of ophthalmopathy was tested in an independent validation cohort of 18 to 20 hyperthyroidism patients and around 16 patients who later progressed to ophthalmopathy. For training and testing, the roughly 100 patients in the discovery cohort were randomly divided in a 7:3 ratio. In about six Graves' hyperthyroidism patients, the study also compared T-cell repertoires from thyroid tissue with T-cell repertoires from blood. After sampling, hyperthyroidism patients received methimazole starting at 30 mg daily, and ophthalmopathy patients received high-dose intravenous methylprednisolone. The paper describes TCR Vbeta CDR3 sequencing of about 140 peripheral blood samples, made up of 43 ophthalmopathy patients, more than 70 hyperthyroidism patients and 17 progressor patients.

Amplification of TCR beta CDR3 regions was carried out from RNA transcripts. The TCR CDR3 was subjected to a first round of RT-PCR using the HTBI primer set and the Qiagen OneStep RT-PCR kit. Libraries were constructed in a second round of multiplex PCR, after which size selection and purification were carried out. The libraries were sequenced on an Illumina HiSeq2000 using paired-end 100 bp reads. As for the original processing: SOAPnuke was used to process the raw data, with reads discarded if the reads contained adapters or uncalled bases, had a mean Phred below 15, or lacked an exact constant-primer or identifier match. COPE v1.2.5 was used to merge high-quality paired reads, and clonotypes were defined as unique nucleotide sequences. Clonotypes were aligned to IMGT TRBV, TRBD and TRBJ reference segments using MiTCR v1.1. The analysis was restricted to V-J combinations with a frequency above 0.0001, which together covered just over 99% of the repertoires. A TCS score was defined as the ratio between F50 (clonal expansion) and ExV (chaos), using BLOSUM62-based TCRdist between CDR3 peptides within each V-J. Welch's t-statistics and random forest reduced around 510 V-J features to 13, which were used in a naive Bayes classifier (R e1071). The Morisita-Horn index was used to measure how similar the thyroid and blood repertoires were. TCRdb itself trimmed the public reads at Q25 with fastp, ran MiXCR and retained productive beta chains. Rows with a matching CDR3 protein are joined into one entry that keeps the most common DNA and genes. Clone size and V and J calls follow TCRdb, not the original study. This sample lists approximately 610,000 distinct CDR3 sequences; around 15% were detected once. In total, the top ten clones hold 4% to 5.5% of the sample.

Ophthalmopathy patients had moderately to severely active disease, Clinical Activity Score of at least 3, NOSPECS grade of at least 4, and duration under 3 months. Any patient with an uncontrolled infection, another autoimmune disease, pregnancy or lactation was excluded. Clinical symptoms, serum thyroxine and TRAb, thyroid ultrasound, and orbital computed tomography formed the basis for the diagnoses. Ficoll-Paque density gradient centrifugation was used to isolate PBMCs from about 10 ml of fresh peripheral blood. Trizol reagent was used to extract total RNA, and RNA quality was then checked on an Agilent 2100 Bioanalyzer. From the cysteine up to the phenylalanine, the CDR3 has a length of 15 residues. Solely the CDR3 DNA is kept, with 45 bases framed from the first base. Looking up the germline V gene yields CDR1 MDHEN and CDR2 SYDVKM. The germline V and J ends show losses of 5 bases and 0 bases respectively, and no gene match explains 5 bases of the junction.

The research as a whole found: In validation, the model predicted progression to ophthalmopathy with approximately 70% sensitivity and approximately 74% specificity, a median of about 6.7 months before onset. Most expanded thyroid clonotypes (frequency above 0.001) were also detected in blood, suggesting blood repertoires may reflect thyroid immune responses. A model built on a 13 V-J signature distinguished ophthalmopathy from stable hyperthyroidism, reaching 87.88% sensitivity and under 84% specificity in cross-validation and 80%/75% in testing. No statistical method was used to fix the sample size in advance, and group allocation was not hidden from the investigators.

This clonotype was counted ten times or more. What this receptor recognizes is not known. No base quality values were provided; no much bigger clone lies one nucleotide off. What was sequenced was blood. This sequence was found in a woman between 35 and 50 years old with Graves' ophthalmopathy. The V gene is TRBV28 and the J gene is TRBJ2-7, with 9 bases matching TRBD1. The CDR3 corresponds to CASSRGTGSSYEQYF. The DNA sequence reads TGTGCCAGCAGTAGAGGGACAGGGAGCTCCTACGAGCAGTACTTC.